The 8 T cell receptor beta chains given below trace back to one sample, sequenced in a study of blood T cell repertoires in COVID-19. Profiling relied on immunoSEQ multiplex PCR, and the TCRdb table lists in-frame clones only, not all of them. The profile shows around 200,000 clones, around 80% of them singletons. Sequenced sample: peripheral blood. These receptors originate from a woman older than 75 with active or convalescent COVID-19.

This chain joins TRBV5-4 and TRBJ2-2, with a weak D call TRBD1 (7 bases). This CDR3 contains 15 residues. The ends were cut back, 4 bases at V and 5 bases at J, with 15 bases in the middle. Germline V gene lookup returns CDR1 SGHNT and CDR2 YYREEE (reference sequence). The CDR3 nucleotides read TGTGCCAGCAGCCCGGAGGGCAGGGGGACCGGGGAGCTGTTTTTT. Its protein is CASSPEGRGTGELFF.

The gene calls are TRBV5-1 and TRBJ2-5, with D tentatively TRBD2 (6 bases). The germline gives CDR1 SGHRS, CDR2 YFSETQ. There are 14 residues in the CDR3. The V end was cut by 4 bases, the J end by 5 bases, with 15 bases between. The CDR3 bases are TGCGCCAGCAGCATACAAAAGAGCGGGGAGACCCAGTACTTC. This codes for CASSIQKSGETQYF.

The chain combines TRBV12-1 with TRBJ2-5; the tabulated D call, TRBD1, remains unverified against the DNA. TRBV12-1 is shown as a pseudogene. The CDR3 is 11 amino acids. The DNA for the CDR3 is TGTGCCAGCAGCCAGGGCCAGACCCAGTACTTC. This encodes CASSQGQTQYF.

This clone was seen only a few times. For the CDR3, the DNA is TGTGCCAGCTCACCATGGGTCGAAGGGGTTACCGGGGAGCTGTTTTTT. Amino acids: CASSPWVEGVTGELFF. The rearrangement joins TRBV18 to TRBJ2-2; possibly TRBD1 for D (5 bases). CDR1 and CDR2 from the germline V gene are KGHSH and LQKENI. The germline V and J ends were trimmed by 2 bases and 5 bases, with 15 bases remaining between them. The CDR3 loop spans 16 amino acids.

This clone came up once. This chain uses TRBV7-9 with TRBJ2-5; 8 positions agree with TRBD2. Losses at the gene ends were 4 bases for V and 3 bases for J; bases not matched to a gene: 7. The germline gives CDR1 SEHNR, CDR2 FQNEAQ (reference sequence). CDR3 length: 15 residues. The CDR3 nucleotides are TGTGCCAGCAGCTCGAGAGGAGCGGGGGAAGAGACCCAGTACTTC. Protein product: CASSSRGAGEETQYF.

The chain combines TRBV7-9 with TRBJ1-4, with D unclear. The germline CDR1 and CDR2 sequences are SEHNR and FQNEAQ (reference sequence). V was cut by 4 bases and J by 4 bases, with 4 bases left in between. The CDR3 covers 12 residues. CDR3 sequence (DNA): TGTGCCAGCAGCTCCCTTAATGAAAAACTGTTTTTT. It encodes CASSSLNEKLFF.

This sequence joins TRBV5-1 and TRBJ2-7, with 7 nucleotides matching TRBD2. CDR1 and CDR2 from the germline V gene are SGHRS and YFSETQ. CDR3 length: 14 amino acids. Trimming at V came to 0 bases and at J to 3 bases, leaving 3 bases not matched to a gene. The CDR3 sequence: CASSLGGLGYEQYF. The DNA of the CDR3 is TGCGCCAGCAGCTTGGGTGGACTAGGCTACGAGCAGTACTTC.

This sequence joins TRBV2 and TRBJ2-7; 7 nucleotides agree with TRBD1. Germline V CDR1 and CDR2: SNHLY, FYNNEI. V gave up 2 bases and J gave up 3 bases; unmatched junction bases: 13. The CDR3 runs 17 residues. CDR3 in DNA: TGTGCCAGCAGTGAAAGGGACAGCCCCCACTATTACTACGAGCAGTACTTC. Amino acids: CASSERDSPHYYYEQYF.